This TCR beta chain was recovered during a study of neurological immune-mediated disorders. General study results and limits: HTLV-1-associated myelopathy had the most TCR clonal expansion, whereas multiple sclerosis had the least (lower than in healthy controls).

The V end lost 8 bases, the J end lost 9 bases, and 7 bases lay between the germline ends. The germline V gene has CDR1 SEHNR and CDR2 FQNEAQ (reference sequence). This CDR3 region has 10 residues. In this sample, this clonotype turned up many times. What it binds is unknown. The cDNA was produced through 5'RACE with 10-nucleotide random UMIs. The output of every sequencing run, over 160 million TCR-beta sequences, came from 15-18 subjects. Via MiXCR, TCRdb re-called the 5' RACE reads, giving one row per CDR3 protein. The sample includes about 21,000 distinct CDR3 sequences, approximately 5.9% of them seen just once.

Sequences were obtained from CD8+ T cells from blood. The sequence derives from a man between 18 and 35 years old in good health. The chain combines TRBV7-9 with TRBJ2-2, with D unresolved. CDR3 coding DNA: TGTGCCAGCCAAACCTGGGAGCTGTTTTTT. Translating gives CASQTWELFF.